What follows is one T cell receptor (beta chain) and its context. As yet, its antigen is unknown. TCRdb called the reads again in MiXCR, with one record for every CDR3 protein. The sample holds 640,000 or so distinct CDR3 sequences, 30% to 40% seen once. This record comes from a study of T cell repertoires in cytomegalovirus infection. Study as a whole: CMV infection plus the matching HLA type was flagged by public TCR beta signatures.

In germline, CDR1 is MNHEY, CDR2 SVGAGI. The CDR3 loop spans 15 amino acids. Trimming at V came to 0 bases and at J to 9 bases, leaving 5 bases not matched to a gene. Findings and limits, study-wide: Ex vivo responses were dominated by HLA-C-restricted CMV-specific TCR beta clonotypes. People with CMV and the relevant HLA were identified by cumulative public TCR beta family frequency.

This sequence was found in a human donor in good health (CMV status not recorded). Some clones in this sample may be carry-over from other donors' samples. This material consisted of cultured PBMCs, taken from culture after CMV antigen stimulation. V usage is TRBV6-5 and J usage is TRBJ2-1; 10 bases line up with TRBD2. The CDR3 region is CASSYSILAGSEQFF. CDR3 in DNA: TGTGCCAGCAGTTACTCGATACTAGCGGGATCTGAGCAGTTCTTC.